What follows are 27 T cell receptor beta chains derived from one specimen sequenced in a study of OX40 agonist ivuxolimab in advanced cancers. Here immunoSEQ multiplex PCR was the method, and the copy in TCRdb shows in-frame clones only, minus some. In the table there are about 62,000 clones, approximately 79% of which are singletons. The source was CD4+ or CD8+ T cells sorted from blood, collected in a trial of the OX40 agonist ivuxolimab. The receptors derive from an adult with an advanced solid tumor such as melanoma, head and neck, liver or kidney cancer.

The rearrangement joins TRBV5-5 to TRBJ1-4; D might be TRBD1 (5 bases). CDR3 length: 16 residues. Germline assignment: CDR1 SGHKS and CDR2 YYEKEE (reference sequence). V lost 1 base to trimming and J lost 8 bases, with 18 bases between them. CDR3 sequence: CASSLRSGPTEEKLFF. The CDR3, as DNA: TGTGCCAGCAGCTTGAGGTCGGGACCCACCGAGGAAAAACTGTTTTTT.

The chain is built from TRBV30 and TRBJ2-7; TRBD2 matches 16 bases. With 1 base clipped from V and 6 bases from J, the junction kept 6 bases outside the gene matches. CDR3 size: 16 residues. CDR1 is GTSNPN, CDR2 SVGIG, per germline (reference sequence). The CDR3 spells CAWSELGLAGGGEQYF. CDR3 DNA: TGTGCCTGGAGTGAGCTGGGACTAGCGGGAGGGGGCGAGCAGTACTTC.

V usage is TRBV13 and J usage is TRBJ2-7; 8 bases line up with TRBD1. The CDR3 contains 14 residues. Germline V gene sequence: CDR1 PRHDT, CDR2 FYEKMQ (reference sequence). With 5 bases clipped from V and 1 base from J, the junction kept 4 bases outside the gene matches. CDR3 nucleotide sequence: TGTGCCAGCAGCGCCCGACAGGGGTCCTACGAGCAGTACTTC. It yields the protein CASSARQGSYEQYF.

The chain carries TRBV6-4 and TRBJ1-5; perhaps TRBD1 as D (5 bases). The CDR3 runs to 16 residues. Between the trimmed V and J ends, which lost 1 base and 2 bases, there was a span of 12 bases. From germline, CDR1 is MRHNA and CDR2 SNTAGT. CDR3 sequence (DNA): TGTGCCAGCAGTGACTGGGGGTACAGTGGCAATCAGCCCCAGCATTTT. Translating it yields CASSDWGYSGNQPQHF.

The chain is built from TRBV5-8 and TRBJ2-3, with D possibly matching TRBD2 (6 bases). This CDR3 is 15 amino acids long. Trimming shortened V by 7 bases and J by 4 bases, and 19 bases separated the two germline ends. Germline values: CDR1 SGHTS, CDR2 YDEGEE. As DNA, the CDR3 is TGTGCCAGCGTCAGGAACGGGAGCTTCCCAGATACGCAGTATTTT. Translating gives CASVRNGSFPDTQYF.

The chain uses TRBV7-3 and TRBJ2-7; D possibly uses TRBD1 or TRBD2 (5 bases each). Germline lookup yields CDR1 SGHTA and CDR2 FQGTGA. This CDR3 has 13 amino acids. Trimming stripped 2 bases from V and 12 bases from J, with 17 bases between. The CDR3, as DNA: TGTGCCAGCAGCTTAGCGACGAGGGGCCACGGGTACTTC. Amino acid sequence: CASSLATRGHGYF. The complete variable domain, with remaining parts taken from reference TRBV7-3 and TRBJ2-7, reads GAGVSQTPSNKVTEKGKYVELRCDPISGHTALYWYRQSLGQGPEFLIYFQGTGAADDSGLPNDRFFAVRPEGSVSTLKIQRTERGDSAVYLCASSLATRGHGYFGPGTRLTVT.

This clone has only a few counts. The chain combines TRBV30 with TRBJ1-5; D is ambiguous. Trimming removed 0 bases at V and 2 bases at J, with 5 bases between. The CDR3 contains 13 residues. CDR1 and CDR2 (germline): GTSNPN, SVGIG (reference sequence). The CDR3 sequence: CAWSVRRNQPQHF. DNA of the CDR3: TGTGCCTGGAGTGTACGTCGCAATCAGCCCCAGCATTTT.

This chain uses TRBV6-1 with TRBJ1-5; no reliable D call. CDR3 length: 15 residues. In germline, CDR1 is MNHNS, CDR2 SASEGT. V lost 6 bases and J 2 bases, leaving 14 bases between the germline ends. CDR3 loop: CASRREGLGNQPQHF. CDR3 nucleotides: TGTGCCAGCAGGAGAGAGGGTCTCGGCAATCAGCCCCAGCATTTT.

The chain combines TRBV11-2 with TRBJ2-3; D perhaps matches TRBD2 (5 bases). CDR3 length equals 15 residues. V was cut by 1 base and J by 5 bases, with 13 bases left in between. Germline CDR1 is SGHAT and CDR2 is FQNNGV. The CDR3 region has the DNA TGTGCCAGCAGCTTAGCGGCGGGCGGACTAGATACGCAGTATTTT. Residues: CASSLAAGGLDTQYF.

CDR3 protein: CASLGVDDYTF. The CDR3 bases are TGTGCCAGCTTAGGGGTCGATGACTACACCTTC. The genes are TRBV5-4 and TRBJ1-2, with D perhaps matching TRBD1 (5 bases). This CDR3 spans 11 amino acids. Germline-derived CDR1 and CDR2 are SGHNT and YYREEE (reference sequence). V was cut by 7 bases and J by 10 bases, with 14 bases left in between.

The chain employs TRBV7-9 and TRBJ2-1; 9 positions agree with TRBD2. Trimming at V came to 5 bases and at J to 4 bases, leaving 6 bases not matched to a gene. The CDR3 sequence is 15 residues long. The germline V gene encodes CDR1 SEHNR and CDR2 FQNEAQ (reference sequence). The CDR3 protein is CASSPPLAGYNEQFF. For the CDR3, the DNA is TGTGCCAGCAGCCCCCCTCTAGCGGGATACAATGAGCAGTTCTTC.

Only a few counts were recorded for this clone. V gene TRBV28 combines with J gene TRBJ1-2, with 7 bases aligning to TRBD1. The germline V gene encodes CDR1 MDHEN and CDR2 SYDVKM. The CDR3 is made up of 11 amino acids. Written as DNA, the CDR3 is TGTGACCACAGGGGATGGAGTGGCTACACCTTC. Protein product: CDHRGWSGYTF.

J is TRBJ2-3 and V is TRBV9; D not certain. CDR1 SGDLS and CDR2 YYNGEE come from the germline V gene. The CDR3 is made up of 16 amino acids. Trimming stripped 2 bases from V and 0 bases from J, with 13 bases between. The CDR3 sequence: CASSVGASPSTDTQYF. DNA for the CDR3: TGTGCCAGCAGCGTCGGTGCCTCTCCTAGCACAGATACGCAGTATTTT. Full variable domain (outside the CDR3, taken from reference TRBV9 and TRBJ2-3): DSGVTQTPKHLITATGQRVTLRCSPRSGDLSVYWYQQSLDQGLQFLIQYYNGEERAKGNILERFSAQQFPDLHSELNLSSLELGDSALYFCASSVGASPSTDTQYFGPGTRLTVL.

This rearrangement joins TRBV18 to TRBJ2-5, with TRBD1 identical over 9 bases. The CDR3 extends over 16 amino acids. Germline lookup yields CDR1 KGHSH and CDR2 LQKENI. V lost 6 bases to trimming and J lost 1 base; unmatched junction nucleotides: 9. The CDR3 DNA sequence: TGTGCCAGCTCTTCGACCGGGACAGGGCTCCAAGAGACCCAGTACTTC. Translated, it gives CASSSTGTGLQETQYF. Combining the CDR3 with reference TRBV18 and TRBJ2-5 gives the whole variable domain NAGVMQNPRHLVRRRGQEARLRCSPMKGHSHVYWYRQLPEEGLKFMVYLQKENIIDESGMPKERFSAEFPKEGPSILRIQQVVRGDSAAYFCASSSTGTGLQETQYFGPGTRLLVL.

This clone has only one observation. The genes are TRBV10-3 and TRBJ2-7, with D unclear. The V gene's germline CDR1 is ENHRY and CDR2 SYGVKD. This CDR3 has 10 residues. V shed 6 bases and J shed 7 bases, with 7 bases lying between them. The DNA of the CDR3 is TGTGCCATCAGAGACCGAGAGCAGTACTTC. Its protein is CAIRDREQYF.

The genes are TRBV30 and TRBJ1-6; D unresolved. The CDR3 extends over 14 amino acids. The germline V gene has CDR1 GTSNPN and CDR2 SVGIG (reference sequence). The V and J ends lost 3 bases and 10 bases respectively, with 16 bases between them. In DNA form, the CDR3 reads TGTGCCTGGAGCCTGGGAGGGTTAGGATCACCCCTCCACTTT. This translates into CAWSLGGLGSPLHF.

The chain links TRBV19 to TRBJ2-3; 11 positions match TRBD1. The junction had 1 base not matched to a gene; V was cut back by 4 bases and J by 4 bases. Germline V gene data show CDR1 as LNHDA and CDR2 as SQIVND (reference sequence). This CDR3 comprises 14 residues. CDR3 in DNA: TGTGCCAGTAGTAGGGACAGGGGGGCAGATACGCAGTATTTT. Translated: CASSRDRGADTQYF.

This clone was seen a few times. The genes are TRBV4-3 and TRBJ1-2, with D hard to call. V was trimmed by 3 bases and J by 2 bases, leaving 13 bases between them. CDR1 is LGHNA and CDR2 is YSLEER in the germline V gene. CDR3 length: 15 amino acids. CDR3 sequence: CASSQGMWANYGYTF. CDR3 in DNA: TGCGCCAGCAGCCAGGGGATGTGGGCAAACTATGGCTACACCTTC.

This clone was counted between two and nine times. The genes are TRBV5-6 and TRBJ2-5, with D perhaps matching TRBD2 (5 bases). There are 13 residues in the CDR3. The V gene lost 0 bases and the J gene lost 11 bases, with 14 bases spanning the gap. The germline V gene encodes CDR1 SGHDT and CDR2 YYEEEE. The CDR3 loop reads CASSLGGFPEQYF. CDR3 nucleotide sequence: TGTGCCAGCAGCTTGGGAGGGTTTCCTGAGCAGTACTTC.

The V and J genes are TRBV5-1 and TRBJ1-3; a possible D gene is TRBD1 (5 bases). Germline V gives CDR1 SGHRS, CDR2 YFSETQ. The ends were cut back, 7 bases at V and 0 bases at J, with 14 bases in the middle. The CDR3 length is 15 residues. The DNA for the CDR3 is TGCGCCAGCGGTCGGGACGGCAACTCTGGAAACACCATATATTTT. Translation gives CASGRDGNSGNTIYF.

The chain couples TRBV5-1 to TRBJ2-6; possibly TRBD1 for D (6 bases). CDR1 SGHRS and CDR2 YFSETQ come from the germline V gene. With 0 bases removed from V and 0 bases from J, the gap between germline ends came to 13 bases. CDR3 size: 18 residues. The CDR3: CASSLDVGQLSGANVLTF. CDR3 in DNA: TGCGCCAGCAGCTTGGATGTCGGACAGCTCTCTGGGGCCAACGTCCTGACTTTC. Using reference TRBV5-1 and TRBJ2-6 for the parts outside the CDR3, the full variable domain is KAGVTQTPRYLIKTRGQQVTLSCSPISGHRSVSWYQQTPGQGLQFLFEYFSETQRNKGNFPGRFSGRQFSNSRSEMNVSTLELGDSALYLCASSLDVGQLSGANVLTFGAGSRLTVL.

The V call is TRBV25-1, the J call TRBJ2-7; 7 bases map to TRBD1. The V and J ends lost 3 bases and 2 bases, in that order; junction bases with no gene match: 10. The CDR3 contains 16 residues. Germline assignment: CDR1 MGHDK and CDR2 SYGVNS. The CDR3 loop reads CASSERWGTVPYEQYF. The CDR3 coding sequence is TGTGCCAGCAGTGAGCGGTGGGGGACAGTTCCCTACGAGCAGTACTTC.

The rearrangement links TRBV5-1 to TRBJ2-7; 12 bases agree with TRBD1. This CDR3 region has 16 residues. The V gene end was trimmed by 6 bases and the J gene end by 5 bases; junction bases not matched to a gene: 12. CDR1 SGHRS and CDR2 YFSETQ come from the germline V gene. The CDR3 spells CASNTEPGQGADEQYF. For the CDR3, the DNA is TGCGCCAGCAATACGGAGCCGGGACAGGGGGCTGACGAGCAGTACTTC.

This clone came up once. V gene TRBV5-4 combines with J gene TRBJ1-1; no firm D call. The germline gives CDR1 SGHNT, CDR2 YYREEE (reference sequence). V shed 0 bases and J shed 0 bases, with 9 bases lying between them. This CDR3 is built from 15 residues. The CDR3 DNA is TGTGCCAGCAGCTTGGTCGGGCAACTGAACACTGAAGCTTTCTTT. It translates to CASSLVGQLNTEAFF.

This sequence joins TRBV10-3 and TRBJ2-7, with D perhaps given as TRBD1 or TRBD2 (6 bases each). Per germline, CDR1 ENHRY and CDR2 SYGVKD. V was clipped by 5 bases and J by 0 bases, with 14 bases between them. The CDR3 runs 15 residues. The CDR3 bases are TGTGCCATCAGTTCTCGGGGGCTGTACTCCTACGAGCAGTACTTC. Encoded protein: CAISSRGLYSYEQYF.

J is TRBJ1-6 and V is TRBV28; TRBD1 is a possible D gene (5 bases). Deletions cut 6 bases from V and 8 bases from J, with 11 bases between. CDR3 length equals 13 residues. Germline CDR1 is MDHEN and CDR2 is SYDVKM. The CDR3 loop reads CASRGEGYSPLHF. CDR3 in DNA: TGTGCCAGCAGGGGGGAGGGATATTCACCCCTCCACTTT.

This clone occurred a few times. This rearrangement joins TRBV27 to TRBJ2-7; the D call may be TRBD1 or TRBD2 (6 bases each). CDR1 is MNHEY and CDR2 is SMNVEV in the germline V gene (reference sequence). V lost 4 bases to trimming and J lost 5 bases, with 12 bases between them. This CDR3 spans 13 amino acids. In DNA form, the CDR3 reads TGTGCCAGCAGTTGGCAAAGGGGGGACGAGCAGTACTTC. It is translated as CASSWQRGDEQYF.